This T cell receptor beta chain was documented in a study of blood T cell repertoires in COVID-19. Across the study: Sample material is recorded as cDNA or gDNA derived from T cells, B-cell-depleted T cells, or PBMCs.

V lost 4 bases and J 1 base, leaving 10 bases between the germline ends. The CDR3 has 14 residues. Germline V gene lookup returns CDR1 MNHEY and CDR2 SVGEGT. Original processing methods: It was from reference gene primer amplification that nucleated cell counts were estimated. Libraries were prepared by immunoSEQ multiplex PCR; TCRdb keeps only in-frame clonotypes and omits some of them. That table is the source of V, J and clone size, and D and trimming were worked out from the DNA. In the table there are 190,000 or so clones, around 80% of which are singletons. The chain uses TRBV6-2 or TRBV6-3 and TRBJ1-1; D is unclear. The sequence was obtained from a man aged 45-60 years with active or convalescent COVID-19. What was sequenced was peripheral blood. Written as DNA, the CDR3 is TGTGCCAGCAGTTTCGGGTTATCGAACACTGAAGCTTTCTTT. Translating it yields CASSFGLSNTEAFF.